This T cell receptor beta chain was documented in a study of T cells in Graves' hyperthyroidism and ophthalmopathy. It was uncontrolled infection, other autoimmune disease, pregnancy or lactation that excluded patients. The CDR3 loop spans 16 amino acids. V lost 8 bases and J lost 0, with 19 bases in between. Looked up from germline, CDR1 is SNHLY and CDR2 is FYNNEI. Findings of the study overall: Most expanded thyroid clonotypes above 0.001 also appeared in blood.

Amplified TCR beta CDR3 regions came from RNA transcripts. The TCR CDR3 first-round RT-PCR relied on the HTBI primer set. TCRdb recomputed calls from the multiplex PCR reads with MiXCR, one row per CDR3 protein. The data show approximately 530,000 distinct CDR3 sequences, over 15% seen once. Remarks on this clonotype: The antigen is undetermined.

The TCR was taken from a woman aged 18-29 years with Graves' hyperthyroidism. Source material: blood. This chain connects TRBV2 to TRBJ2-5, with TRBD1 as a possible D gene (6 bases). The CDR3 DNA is TGTGCCAGCGAATTGGGAGCAGGGGCGTACCAAGAGACCCAGTACTTC. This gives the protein CASELGAGAYQETQYF.